This T cell receptor (beta chain) was profiled in a study of T cell changes during pregnancy in multiple sclerosis. The CDR3 covers 14 residues. J lost 5 bases, V lost 10 bases, and 11 bases had no gene match. Germline loops: CDR1 SGHDN, CDR2 FVKESK. Only in-frame clones appear in the TCRdb table, and some are missing; sequencing was by immunoSEQ multiplex PCR. The sample carries about 17,000 clones, around 82% recorded once. Sequencing used CD8+ T cells from peripheral blood mononuclear cells, obtained in the third trimester of pregnancy. The chain has TRBV14 and TRBJ1-1, with 9 bases fitting TRBD1. The receptor was derived from a female donor in good health, enrolled as a control in a pregnancy study. This CDR3 reads CATSWGTGKTEAFF. Written as DNA, the CDR3 is TGTGCCACTTCGTGGGGGACAGGGAAGACTGAAGCTTTCTTT.